These 26 T cell receptor beta chains originate from one sample sequenced in a study of T-cell reconstitution after alpha-beta-depleted transplantation in children. Unique molecular identifiers were used in preparing the TCRbeta library. Each CDR3 protein gets one entry after TCRdb re-called the PCR reads with MiXCR. The table includes 450,000 to 600,000 distinct CDR3 sequences, over 10% detected once. This specimen consisted of PBMCs, mostly from graft donor cells, obtained 360 days after TCRalphabeta/CD19-depleted stem cell transplant. The receptors were gathered from a male patient under 18 who had a stem cell transplant for acute myeloid leukemia, so the T cells may come from the graft donor.

The chain joins TRBV6-2 or TRBV6-3 to TRBJ2-5, with D possibly TRBD1 on 6 matching bases. Germline V lookup: CDR1 MNHEY, CDR2 SVGEGT. V was pared by 6 bases and J by 4 bases, with 15 bases between. The CDR3 covers 14 residues. The DNA of the CDR3 is TGTGCCAGCAGCCCCGGGGTCAGGGGAGAGACCCAGTACTTC. Protein: CASSPGVRGETQYF.

The sample holds a few counts of this clonotype. This chain uses TRBV28 with TRBJ2-5; possible D gene TRBD2, 6 bases. The CDR3 loop spans 12 amino acids. The V and J ends lost 2 bases and 11 bases respectively, with 12 bases between them. Germline CDR1 is MDHEN and CDR2 is SYDVKM. CDR3 region: CASSLRGTPQYF. CDR3 DNA sequence: TGTGCCAGCAGTTTACGGGGGACCCCGCAGTACTTC.

This clonotype was recorded many times. CDR3 loop: CASGPDPNFLSEQYF. The CDR3 DNA reads TGCGCCAGCGGACCGGACCCAAACTTTTTGTCCGAGCAGTACTTC. The chain couples TRBV4-3 to TRBJ2-7; D is unresolved. Germline CDR1 reads LGHNA; CDR2 reads YSLEER. The V gene lost 8 bases and the J gene lost 6 bases, with 23 bases spanning the gap. The CDR3 loop spans 15 amino acids.

The rearrangement uses TRBV27 and TRBJ1-2, with D perhaps TRBD1 (6 bases). The CDR3 runs to 13 residues. Trimming took 8 bases from V and 10 from J, leaving 20 bases between them. Germline V CDR1 and CDR2: MNHEY, SMNVEV (reference sequence). CDR3 DNA: TGTGCCAGCGGCGACAGGCGGCTGGTTGTCTACACCTTC. This encodes CASGDRRLVVYTF.

This chain joins TRBV29-1 and TRBJ1-4, with no clear D. CDR1 SQVTM and CDR2 ANQGSEA come from the germline V gene. The CDR3 is 14 residues long. Trimming left V 4 bases short and J 3 bases short, with 12 bases between. The CDR3 sequence is CSVVRTQSNEKLFF. CDR3 in DNA: TGCAGCGTTGTACGAACACAGTCTAATGAAAAACTGTTTTTT.

This clonotype was picked up many times. The chain is built from TRBV9 and TRBJ1-5; no definite D call. This CDR3 spans 15 amino acids. Trimming took 4 bases from V and 2 from J, leaving 13 bases between them. Germline values: CDR1 SGDLS, CDR2 YYNGEE. CDR3 sequence reads: CASSPSGRGNQPQHF. The CDR3 DNA is TGTGCCAGCAGCCCTTCGGGGAGAGGCAATCAGCCCCAGCATTTT.

This clonotype was observed a few times. This chain joins TRBV28 and TRBJ2-5, with 7 bases matching TRBD2. The V gene's germline CDR1 is MDHEN and CDR2 SYDVKM. This CDR3 region has 13 residues. V lost 6 bases, J lost 5 bases, and 6 bases stayed unmatched. As DNA, the CDR3 is TGTGCCAGCAGGGGAGGGGTGGTTGAGACCCAGTACTTC. This sequence encodes CASRGGVVETQYF.

The chain couples TRBV5-1 to TRBJ1-1; D unclear. The CDR3 totals 16 residues. Per germline, CDR1 SGHRS and CDR2 YFSETQ. V dropped 0 bases and J dropped 1 base, with 13 bases sitting between them. In DNA form, the CDR3 reads TGCGCCAGCAGCTTGGTAGGTCGGGGAACGAACACTGAAGCTTTCTTT. As protein: CASSLVGRGTNTEAFF. The complete variable domain, with remaining parts taken from reference TRBV5-1 and TRBJ1-1, reads KAGVTQTPRYLIKTRGQQVTLSCSPISGHRSVSWYQQTPGQGLQFLFEYFSETQRNKGNFPGRFSGRQFSNSRSEMNVSTLELGDSALYLCASSLVGRGTNTEAFFGQGTRLTVV.

This clonotype was seen more than once but under ten times. CDR3 bases: TGTGCCATCAGTTGGGACAGCTCCGGGACTAGCGGGTACGAGCAGTACTTC. It codes for CAISWDSSGTSGYEQYF. This chain links TRBV10-3 with TRBJ2-7, with 12 bases that match TRBD2. The CDR3 contains 17 residues. V shed 5 bases and J 4 bases; nucleotides not matched to a gene: 12. Looked up from germline, CDR1 is ENHRY and CDR2 is SYGVKD.

The chain employs TRBV25-1 and TRBJ2-7; D not resolved. From germline, CDR1 is MGHDK and CDR2 SYGVNS. The CDR3 loop spans 13 amino acids. Trimming took off 2 bases at V and 2 bases at J, with 7 bases between the two ends. In DNA form, the CDR3 reads TGTGCCAGCAGTGAAGCTATTACCTACGAGCAGTACTTC. Translating it yields CASSEAITYEQYF.

This clonotype appeared once. The CDR3 sequence is CASSPLYRVGETQYF. In DNA form, the CDR3 reads TGTGCCAGCTCACCTCTTTATCGGGTTGGAGAGACCCAGTACTTC. This chain uses TRBV18 with TRBJ2-5; D ambiguous. The length of the CDR3 is 15 residues. Germline V lookup: CDR1 KGHSH, CDR2 LQKENI. The germline V and J ends were trimmed by 3 bases and 4 bases, with 15 bases remaining between them.

This clonotype was seen a few times. The chain joins TRBV18 to TRBJ1-5; the D gene is possibly TRBD1 (6 bases). Trimming pared 1 base from V and 5 bases from J, leaving 12 bases between. CDR1 is KGHSH, CDR2 LQKENI, per germline. The CDR3 totals 15 residues. The CDR3 reads CASSPRRGGDQPQHF. In nucleotides, the CDR3 is TGTGCCAGCTCACCACGCAGGGGTGGGGATCAGCCCCAGCATTTT.

This clonotype has a handful of counts. The chain is built from TRBV19 and TRBJ2-1; no reliable D call. The CDR3 is 15 amino acids. V lost 0 bases to trimming and J lost 4 bases, with 10 bases between them. Looked up from germline, CDR1 is LNHDA and CDR2 is SQIVND (reference sequence). CDR3 amino acids: CASSIDRESYNEQFF. The CDR3 nucleotides are TGTGCCAGTAGTATAGACAGAGAGAGTTACAATGAGCAGTTCTTC.

This clonotype was recorded a few times. This sequence joins TRBV24-1 and TRBJ1-2; D is uncertain. The CDR3 is 14 amino acids. The V end was cut by 8 bases, the J end by 4 bases, with 16 bases between. Looked up from germline, CDR1 is KGHDR and CDR2 is SFDVKD. The CDR3 coding sequence is TGTGCCACCAACCGCCAATCCCGGACCTATGGCTACACCTTC. This gives the protein CATNRQSRTYGYTF.

This clonotype was picked up a small number of times. The chain recombines TRBV29-1 with TRBJ2-2; possible D gene TRBD1, 6 bases. V was pared by 3 bases and J by 7 bases, with 15 bases between. CDR1 SQVTM and CDR2 ANQGSEA come from the germline V gene. There are 14 residues in the CDR3. The DNA for the CDR3 is TGCAGCGTTGACTTTCAGGGACATGGCGGGGAGCTGTTTTTT. The encoded protein is CSVDFQGHGGELFF.

The V and J genes are TRBV21-1 and TRBJ1-3. TRBV21-1 counts as a pseudogene. This CDR3 region has 16 residues. The CDR3 protein is CASIRGGENDGNTIYF. In nucleotides, the CDR3 is TGTGCCAGCATCAGGGGAGGGGAGAACGATGGAAACACCATATATTTT.

V usage is TRBV7-2 and J usage is TRBJ2-1, with 14 bases identical to TRBD2. J gave up 7 bases and V 1 base, and 3 bases lay outside the gene matches. The germline gives CDR1 SGHTA, CDR2 FQGNSA. This CDR3 comprises 16 residues. CDR3 loop: CASSLVGTSGSNEQFF. The CDR3 DNA reads as TGTGCCAGCAGCTTAGTCGGGACTAGCGGGAGTAATGAGCAGTTCTTC.

The chain recombines TRBV6-1 with TRBJ2-5, with 10 bases identical to TRBD2. The CDR3 consists of 16 residues. The V and J ends lost 5 bases and 5 bases, in that order; junction bases with no gene match: 11. The germline gives CDR1 MNHNS, CDR2 SASEGT. The CDR3 reads CASSRRGLAVGETQYF. Written as DNA, the CDR3 is TGTGCCAGCAGTCGTCGCGGACTAGCGGTCGGGGAGACCCAGTACTTC.

This chain joins TRBV11-3 and TRBJ2-2; no definite D call. This CDR3 spans 14 amino acids. Trimming took off 1 base at V and 3 bases at J, with 6 bases between the two ends. CDR1 is SGHNT and CDR2 is YENEEA in the germline V gene. The CDR3 nucleotides read TGTGCCAGCAGCTTAGTTCCCGACACCGGGGAGCTGTTTTTT. Residues: CASSLVPDTGELFF.

This clonotype was seen repeatedly, ten times or more. J is TRBJ2-1 and V is TRBV18; D remains ambiguous. The CDR3 contains 13 residues. Germline lookup yields CDR1 KGHSH and CDR2 LQKENI. V shed 3 bases and J shed 7 bases, with 10 bases lying between them. The CDR3 here is CASSPMSTNEQFF. In DNA form, the CDR3 reads TGTGCCAGCTCACCTATGTCCACGAATGAGCAGTTCTTC.

The rearrangement joins TRBV11-3 to TRBJ2-1, with 7 positions matching TRBD2. The CDR3 is 14 residues long. CDR1 is SGHNT, CDR2 YENEEA, per germline. The V and J ends lost 6 bases and 9 bases, in that order; junction bases with no gene match: 11. The CDR3 sequence is CASSEGTWGGEQFF. The CDR3 DNA follows: TGTGCCAGCAGTGAAGGGACGTGGGGGGGTGAGCAGTTCTTC. The complete variable domain, with remaining parts taken from reference TRBV11-3 and TRBJ2-1, reads EAGVVQSPRYKIIEKKQPVAFWCNPISGHNTLYWYLQNLGQGPELLIRYENEEAVDDSQLPKDRFSAERLKGVDSTLKIQPAELGDSAVYLCASSEGTWGGEQFFGPGTRLTVL.

This clonotype was seen a handful of times. The chain links TRBV11-2 to TRBJ1-2, with D unclear. Per germline, CDR1 SGHAT and CDR2 FQNNGV. Trimming took off 1 base at V and 4 bases at J, with 7 bases between the two ends. The CDR3 has 13 amino acids. This chain's CDR3 is CASSLGYSYGYTF. CDR3 DNA sequence: TGTGCCAGCAGCTTAGGTTACAGCTATGGCTACACCTTC. The whole variable domain, remainder taken from reference TRBV11-2 and TRBJ1-2, is EAGVAQSPRYKIIEKRQSVAFWCNPISGHATLYWYQQILGQGPKLLIQFQNNGVVDDSQLPKDRFSAERLKGVDSTLKIQPAKLEDSAVYLCASSLGYSYGYTFGSGTRLTVV.

This clonotype was seen repeatedly, ten times or more. CDR3 loop: CASSYGRFYEQYF. The CDR3 DNA follows: TGTGCCAGTAGTTACGGACGGTTCTACGAGCAGTACTTC. The chain uses TRBV19 and TRBJ2-7; the D is unclear. Per the germline V gene, CDR1 is LNHDA and CDR2 is SQIVND (reference sequence). V lost 5 bases to trimming and J lost 3 bases, with 11 bases between them. The CDR3 sequence is 13 residues long.

There are a few counts of this clonotype. This chain joins TRBV20-1 and TRBJ2-3; no reliable D call. Germline V gene data show CDR1 as DFQATT and CDR2 as SNEGSKA (reference sequence). V lost 1 base and J 3 bases, leaving 11 bases between the germline ends. CDR3 length: 14 residues. The CDR3 is CSARGRLGTDTQYF. DNA of the CDR3: TGCAGTGCTAGAGGGCGGTTAGGAACAGATACGCAGTATTTT.

The gene calls are TRBV7-2 and TRBJ2-6; TRBD2 might be the D (5 bases). Trimming removed 1 base from V and 4 bases from J, with 8 bases in between. This CDR3 comprises 15 residues. Per the germline V gene, CDR1 is SGHTA and CDR2 is FQGNSA. CDR3 DNA sequence: TGTGCCAGCAGCTTAGACTCGGGGGGGGCCAACGTCCTGACTTTC. Protein sequence: CASSLDSGGANVLTF.

This clonotype occurred a few times. V is TRBV20-1 and J is TRBJ2-7; D perhaps matches TRBD1 (6 bases). The CDR3 is 17 amino acids. V gave up 3 bases and J gave up 6 bases, with 27 bases separating them. Looked up from germline, CDR1 is DFQATT and CDR2 is SNEGSKA (reference sequence). The CDR3 coding sequence is TGCAGTGCTAGGCGACCGCTTTTAGGGGGTAGTGAGGCCGAGCAGTACTTC. It specifies CSARRPLLGGSEAEQYF.